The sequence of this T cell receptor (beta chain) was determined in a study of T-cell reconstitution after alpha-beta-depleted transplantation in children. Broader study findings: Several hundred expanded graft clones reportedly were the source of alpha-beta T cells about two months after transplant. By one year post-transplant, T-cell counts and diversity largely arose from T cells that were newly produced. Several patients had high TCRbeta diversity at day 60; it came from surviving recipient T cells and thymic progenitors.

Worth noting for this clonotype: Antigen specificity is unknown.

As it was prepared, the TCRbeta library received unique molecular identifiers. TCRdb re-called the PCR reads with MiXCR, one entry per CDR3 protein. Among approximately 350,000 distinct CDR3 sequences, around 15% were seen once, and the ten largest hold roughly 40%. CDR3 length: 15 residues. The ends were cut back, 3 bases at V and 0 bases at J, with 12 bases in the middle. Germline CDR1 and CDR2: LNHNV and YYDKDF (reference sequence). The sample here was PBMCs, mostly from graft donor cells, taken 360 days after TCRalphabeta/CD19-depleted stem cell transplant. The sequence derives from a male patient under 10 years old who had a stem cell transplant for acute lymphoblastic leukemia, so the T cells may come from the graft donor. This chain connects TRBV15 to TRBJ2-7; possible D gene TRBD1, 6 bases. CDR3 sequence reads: CATSSETGRSYEQYF. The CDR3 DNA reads TGTGCCACCAGCAGTGAGACAGGACGCTCCTACGAGCAGTACTTC.